The clone carrying this TCR beta chain was counted ten times or more. The antigen remains unidentified. The source of the sample is a study of early T cells in non-severe SARS-CoV-2 infection. Overall study: The chains were unpaired, and the sequenced material was bulk RNA from unsorted whole blood.

Points from the study as a whole: Matching results from VDJdb favored anti-spike CD8 responses, leaving private and CD4 specificities undetected.

Tagging with unique molecular identifiers was applied to individual cDNA molecules. MiXCR was run by TCRdb on the 5' RACE reads, yielding one entry per CDR3 protein. This repertoire shows over 30,000 distinct CDR3 sequences, 7.1% found once; its top ten account for 13%. This receptor was obtained from an adult who was a healthcare worker with PCR-confirmed SARS-CoV-2 infection or an uninfected control (not recorded which). Sequenced here: whole blood, sampled at baseline.

CDR3 nucleotide sequence: TGTGCCAGCAGCGAGGGACAGGGGAGCTCTGGAAACACCATATATTTT. This sequence encodes CASSEGQGSSGNTIYF. The rearrangement joins TRBV9 to TRBJ1-3; TRBD1 matches 10 bases. CDR1 and CDR2 (germline): SGDLS, YYNGEE. J lost 0 bases, V lost 3 bases, and 3 bases had no gene match. The CDR3 is 16 residues long.